This TCR beta chain derives from a study of cytomegalovirus exposure and HLA in healthy donors. The wider study: Around 79 million unique TCRs, all from HLA-typed donors, were included in an early release of the data. Notes on the study in general: In a later analysis, TCR beta V- and J-gene trimming showed a link to a missense DCLRE1C variant.

Regarding this clone: Its antigen is still unknown.

Amplification used 60 Vbeta primers and 13 Jbeta primers. Only in-frame clones appear in the TCRdb table, and some are missing; sequencing was by immunoSEQ multiplex PCR. Among about 200,000 clones listed, approximately 80% were seen once. Germline V gives CDR1 SGDLS, CDR2 YYNGEE. Trimming removed 0 bases from V and 0 bases from J; junction bases left unmatched: 1. This CDR3 is 15 amino acids long. The TCR was taken from a woman in her twenties or thirties in good health and CMV-seronegative. Sequenced input: PBMCs. The chain links TRBV9 to TRBJ2-7; 9 bases are a match to TRBD1. CDR3 residues: CASSVGDRDSYEQYF. CDR3 DNA sequence: TGTGCCAGCAGCGTAGGGGACAGGGACTCCTACGAGCAGTACTTC.